The 21 T cell receptor beta chains below were found in one sample sequenced in a study of blood T cell repertoires in COVID-19. The method was immunoSEQ multiplex PCR; TCRdb's version includes in-frame clones alone and lacks a portion of them. The sample consists of 95,000 to 150,000 clones, nearly 90% of them appearing once. Material for sequencing was peripheral blood. The receptors were gathered from a woman aged 60 to 75 with COVID-19, enrolled during active disease.

J is TRBJ1-2 and V is TRBV2; tentative D call: TRBD1 (5 bases). This CDR3 spans 15 amino acids. The V gene lost 3 bases and the J gene lost 3 bases, with 14 bases spanning the gap. Germline CDR1 reads SNHLY; CDR2 reads FYNNEI. The CDR3 DNA reads TGTGCCAGCAGTGATGGGGGGGATCGGTACTATGGCTACACCTTC. It encodes CASSDGGDRYYGYTF.

The V and J genes are TRBV7-2 and TRBJ1-6; D gene ambiguous. Trimming took 5 bases from V and 9 from J, leaving 11 bases between them. The CDR3 is 13 residues long. CDR1 is SGHTA and CDR2 is FQGNSA in the germline V gene. For the CDR3, the DNA is TGTGCCAGCAGCCAGTATCGGGGTTCACCCCTCCACTTT. Translating it yields CASSQYRGSPLHF.

The chain combines TRBV4-3 with TRBJ2-7; TRBD2 agrees at 8 bases. The germline V gene has CDR1 LGHNA and CDR2 YSLEER. The CDR3 covers 15 residues. J was trimmed by 5 bases and V by 0 bases; bases with no gene match: 6. CDR3 region: CASSQDRNSGDEQYF. The CDR3 nucleotides are TGCGCCAGCAGCCAAGATCGTAATAGCGGGGACGAGCAGTACTTC.

V gene TRBV28 combines with J gene TRBJ1-2, with D possibly matching TRBD1 (5 bases). V was cut by 3 bases and J by 6 bases, with 11 bases left in between. CDR3 length: 13 amino acids. CDR1 MDHEN and CDR2 SYDVKM come from the germline V gene. CDR3 residues: CASSLGGENGYTF. The CDR3 DNA reads TGTGCCAGCAGTTTGGGGGGGGAGAATGGCTACACCTTC.

The chain links TRBV7-2 to TRBJ1-3; 7 nucleotides match TRBD1. The germline CDR1 and CDR2 sequences are SGHTA and FQGNSA. The CDR3 runs 17 residues. V gave up 5 bases and J gave up 0 bases; unmatched junction bases: 10. The CDR3 spells CASSPSTGTVSGNTIYF. Written as DNA, the CDR3 is TGTGCCAGCAGCCCCTCGACAGGGACCGTCTCTGGAAACACCATATATTTT.

This clone was seen once. The rearrangement joins TRBV4-1 to TRBJ1-2; 8 bases agree with TRBD1. After removal of 4 bases from V and 4 bases from J, the junction contained 11 bases not matched to a gene. The CDR3 loop spans 16 amino acids. The germline CDR1 and CDR2 sequences are MGHRA and YSYEKL. CDR3 amino acids: CASSPSLDRAPYGYTF. The CDR3 coding sequence is TGCGCCAGCAGCCCATCTCTGGACAGGGCCCCCTATGGCTACACCTTC.

This clone was seen just once. The chain carries TRBV19 and TRBJ2-2; maybe TRBD1 (6 bases). V lost 6 bases and J 0 bases, leaving 14 bases between the germline ends. Germline CDR1 reads LNHDA; CDR2 reads SQIVND (reference sequence). The CDR3 is made up of 16 amino acids. The CDR3 DNA follows: TGTGCCAGTAGCCACAGGGCACTCGCGAACACCGGGGAGCTGTTTTTT. Translated: CASSHRALANTGELFF.

The chain combines TRBV25-1 with TRBJ1-2; D gene uncertain. V was clipped by 3 bases and J by 3 bases, with 8 bases between them. CDR3 length: 13 amino acids. The germline V gene has CDR1 MGHDK and CDR2 SYGVNS. The CDR3 loop reads CASSDSTYYGYTF. For the CDR3, the DNA is TGTGCCAGCAGTGATTCCACTTACTATGGCTACACCTTC.

The chain is built from TRBV6-4 and TRBJ2-3; TRBD2 matches 12 bases. Trimming took 3 bases from V and 5 from J; bases not matched to a gene: 9. This CDR3 has 17 amino acids. The germline V gene has CDR1 MRHNA and CDR2 SNTAGT. CDR3 protein: CASSELAGGPGRDTQYF. Written as DNA, the CDR3 is TGTGCCAGCAGTGAACTAGCGGGGGGCCCCGGGAGAGATACGCAGTATTTT.

V usage is TRBV11-2 and J usage is TRBJ2-3, with D maybe TRBD1 (6 bases). Per the germline V gene, CDR1 is SGHAT and CDR2 is FQNNGV. This CDR3 contains 15 residues. V shed 0 bases and J shed 1 base, with 8 bases lying between them. The CDR3 DNA reads as TGTGCCAGCAGCTTAGACTGGACAGGCACAGATACGCAGTATTTT. Its translation is CASSLDWTGTDTQYF. The full variable domain, in which reference TRBV11-2 and TRBJ2-3 provide the parts outside the CDR3, is EAGVAQSPRYKIIEKRQSVAFWCNPISGHATLYWYQQILGQGPKLLIQFQNNGVVDDSQLPKDRFSAERLKGVDSTLKIQPAKLEDSAVYLCASSLDWTGTDTQYFGPGTRLTVL.

The chain has TRBV9 and TRBJ2-5, with a tentative D call TRBD2 (5 bases). Trimming removed 3 bases from V and 4 bases from J, with 16 bases in between. The CDR3 is made up of 15 amino acids. Germline V gene sequence: CDR1 SGDLS, CDR2 YYNGEE. The CDR3 sequence is CASSAPSLGRETQYF. Written as DNA, the CDR3 is TGTGCCAGCAGCGCCCCCTCCTTGGGGAGAGAGACCCAGTACTTC.

The J gene is TRBJ1-4, the V gene TRBV19; D is ambiguous. The CDR3 is 13 residues long. Trimming left V 2 bases short and J 11 bases short, with 12 bases between. Germline-derived CDR1 and CDR2 are LNHDA and SQIVND (reference sequence). The CDR3 region is CASSILERRKLFF. The CDR3 coding sequence is TGTGCCAGTAGTATATTGGAGAGACGGAAACTGTTTTTT. Complete variable domain (other parts from reference TRBV19 and TRBJ1-4): DGGITQSPKYLFRKEGQNVTLSCEQNLNHDAMYWYRQDPGQGLRLIYYSQIVNDFQKGDIAEGYSVSREKKESFPLTVTSAQKNPTAFYLCASSILERRKLFFGSGTQLSVL.

This clone was recorded once. The chain carries TRBV11-2 and TRBJ2-7; 12 bases map to TRBD1. Germline V CDR1 and CDR2: SGHAT, FQNNGV. The CDR3 loop spans 16 amino acids. The junction had 5 bases not matched to a gene; V was cut back by 1 base and J by 4 bases. DNA of the CDR3: TGTGCCAGCAGCTTAGTGGGGACAGGGGGCTTTTACGAGCAGTACTTC. Residues: CASSLVGTGGFYEQYF.

This sequence joins TRBV18 and TRBJ2-3; TRBD2 agrees at 12 bases. Germline V CDR1 and CDR2: KGHSH, LQKENI. Trimming cost V 6 bases and J 6 bases; bases outside gene matches: 13. The CDR3 is 17 amino acids. For the CDR3, the DNA is TGTGCCAGCTCTCTCGAGACTAGCGGGGGTTACGGGGATACGCAGTATTTT. It yields the protein CASSLETSGGYGDTQYF.

The chain links TRBV25-1 to TRBJ2-7; TRBD1 matches 7 bases. V was clipped by 4 bases and J by 4 bases; unmatched bases: 1. The CDR3 is made up of 12 amino acids. Germline V lookup: CDR1 MGHDK, CDR2 SYGVNS. The DNA of the CDR3 is TGTGCCAGCAGTGTGACAGGGTACGAGCAGTACTTC. It specifies CASSVTGYEQYF.

The chain uses TRBV7-2 and TRBJ1-4, with TRBD1 matching over 7 bases. After removal of 5 bases from V and 4 bases from J, the junction contained 16 bases not matched to a gene. This CDR3 has 18 amino acids. The germline CDR1 and CDR2 sequences are SGHTA and FQGNSA. CDR3 loop: CASSPGTVWALGNEKLFF. The CDR3 DNA reads as TGTGCCAGCAGCCCCGGGACAGTCTGGGCATTGGGTAATGAAAAACTGTTTTTT.

The gene calls are TRBV7-3 and TRBJ2-1; 9 bases map to TRBD1. This CDR3 has 16 amino acids. CDR1 and CDR2 (germline): SGHTA, FQGTGA. V lost 3 bases, J lost 7 bases, and 10 bases stayed unmatched. DNA of the CDR3: TGTGCCAGCAGCTTGACAGGGGGTAAAGGGGTGAATGAGCAGTTCTTC. Translating gives CASSLTGGKGVNEQFF.

The chain recombines TRBV5-5 with TRBJ1-3, with a weak D call TRBD1 (5 bases). Trimming took 1 base from V and 4 from J, leaving 15 bases between them. The CDR3 contains 16 residues. Germline values: CDR1 SGHKS, CDR2 YYEKEE (reference sequence). CDR3 amino acids: CASSLRQGQPGNTIYF. CDR3 DNA sequence: TGTGCCAGCAGCTTGAGGCAGGGTCAACCCGGAAACACCATATATTTT.

J is TRBJ2-7 and V is TRBV7-9, with a weak D call TRBD2 (6 bases). Germline V gene data show CDR1 as SEHNR and CDR2 as FQNEAQ (reference sequence). V lost 6 bases and J 6 bases, leaving 18 bases between the germline ends. The CDR3 is 14 amino acids. The DNA of the CDR3 is TGTGCCAGCAGATCCCTGGGAGGCCGGGGCGAGCAGTACTTC. Amino acids: CASRSLGGRGEQYF.

The chain combines TRBV3-1 (or the pseudogene TRBV3-2) with TRBJ2-3; 15 bases are a match to TRBD2. Germline loops: CDR1 LGHDT, CDR2 YNNKEL (reference sequence). Germline trimming cut 8 bases from V and 5 bases from J; bases unmatched to any gene: 5. CDR3 length equals 15 residues. As DNA, the CDR3 is TGTGCCAGCGGAGGGACTAGCGGGGGGTTAGATACGCAGTATTTT. This sequence encodes CASGGTSGGLDTQYF.

The rearrangement links TRBV7-6 to TRBJ1-4, with D tentatively TRBD1 (6 bases). This CDR3 contains 15 residues. The germline gives CDR1 SGHVS, CDR2 FNYEAQ. V shed 5 bases and J shed 5 bases, with 15 bases lying between them. The CDR3: CASSAHQGTNEKLFF. CDR3 nucleotide sequence: TGTGCCAGCAGCGCCCATCAGGGGACAAATGAAAAACTGTTTTTT.